The present T cell receptor (beta chain) was sequenced within a study of blood T cell repertoires in COVID-19. Adults between about 18 and 95 years of age took part from approximately 24 US areas. Participants' reported clinical history set cohort assignment. Recovered status in Cohort 3 required two negative PCRs, clearance, or symptom resolution. The V gene's germline CDR1 is SGHAT and CDR2 FQNNGV. Deletions cut 2 bases from V and 2 bases from J, with 10 bases between. The CDR3 has 15 amino acids. Measured with immunoSEQ multiplex PCR; TCRdb has only the in-frame clones, and not every one. The table shows 200,000 to 250,000 clones, with roughly four fifths occurring only once.

J is TRBJ2-1 and V is TRBV11-2; D unresolved. The sequenced sample was PBMCs or T cells enriched from blood (not recorded which). The TCR sequence derives from a woman aged 60-75 years who had recovered from COVID-19. CDR3 loop: CASSLRANPYNEQFF. CDR3 sequence (DNA): TGTGCCAGCAGCTTAAGAGCGAATCCCTACAATGAGCAGTTCTTC. Using reference TRBV11-2 and TRBJ2-1 for the parts outside the CDR3, the full variable domain is EAGVAQSPRYKIIEKRQSVAFWCNPISGHATLYWYQQILGQGPKLLIQFQNNGVVDDSQLPKDRFSAERLKGVDSTLKIQPAKLEDSAVYLCASSLRANPYNEQFFGPGTRLTVL.